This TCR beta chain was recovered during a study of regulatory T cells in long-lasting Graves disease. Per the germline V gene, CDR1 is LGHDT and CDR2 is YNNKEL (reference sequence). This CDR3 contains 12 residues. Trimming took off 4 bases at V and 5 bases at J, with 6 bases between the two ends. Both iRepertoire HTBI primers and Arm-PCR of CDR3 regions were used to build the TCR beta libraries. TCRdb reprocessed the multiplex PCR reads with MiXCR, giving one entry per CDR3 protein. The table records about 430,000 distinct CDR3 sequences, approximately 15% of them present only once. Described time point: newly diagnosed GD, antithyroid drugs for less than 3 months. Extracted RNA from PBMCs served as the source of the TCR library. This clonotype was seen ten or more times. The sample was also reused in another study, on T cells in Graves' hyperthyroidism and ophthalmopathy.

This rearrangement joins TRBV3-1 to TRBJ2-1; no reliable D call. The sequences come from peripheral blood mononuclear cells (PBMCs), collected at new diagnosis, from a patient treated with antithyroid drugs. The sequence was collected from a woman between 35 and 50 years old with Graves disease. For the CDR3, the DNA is TGTGCCAGCAGCCTATGGGACAATGAGCAGTTCTTC. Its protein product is CASSLWDNEQFF.